This T cell receptor (beta chain) came from a study of blood T cell repertoires in COVID-19. The CDR3 runs 17 residues. Germline V gene sequence: CDR1 KGHSH, CDR2 LQKENI. V dropped 2 bases and J dropped 4 bases, with 18 bases sitting between them. This clone is a singleton in its sample. The assay was immunoSEQ multiplex PCR, and TCRdb's table has in-frame clones only and misses some. The sample carries 300,000 to 350,000 clones, about 90% recorded once. The chain joins TRBV18 to TRBJ2-1, with D possibly being TRBD2 (6 bases). Specimen: PBMCs or T cells enriched from blood (not recorded which). The clonotype was recovered from a woman between 25 and 40 years old who had recovered from COVID-19. CDR3 in amino acids: CASSPFTGRGLYNEQFF. DNA for the CDR3: TGTGCCAGCTCACCATTTACGGGGCGGGGATTATACAATGAGCAGTTCTTC.